This T cell receptor (beta chain) originates from a study of blood T cell repertoires in COVID-19 (TCRdb year 2020). About the investigation overall: Samples covering the acute and convalescent phases of COVID-19 were provided by collaborators in the United States, Italy and Spain. The material from the prospective study consisted of cDNA or gDNA derived from T cells, B-cell-depleted T cells, or PBMCs. The dataset comprised deeply sampled blood TCRbeta repertoires from subjects exposed to, actively infected with, or recovered from COVID-19. The repertoires were released in a freely available public database intended as a resource for research on the immune response to SARS-CoV-2. The samples were drawn from two sources: the first 160 participants of the ongoing ImmuneRACE study, and 1,000 to 1,500 subjects contributed by 6 global collaborators. A de-identified subject ID, COVID-19 status, age in years and sex were almost always included in the sample metadata. Where available, HLA class I and class II types were obtained from metadata supplied by the sample provider rather than from assay-based typing. The full study reports these points: Clinical and demographic metadata were provided uncurated, with the amount varying by source and participant.

Another Seattle source contributed samples from volunteer blood donors who had recovered from COVID-19. Each collaborating institution followed its own protocols to collect whole blood in K2EDTA tubes. For TCRbeta analysis, collaborators shipped samples in one of three forms: frozen whole blood, isolated PBMCs, or DNA extracted from either of those sample types. Taken from the germline V gene (reference sequence), the CDR1 and CDR2 loops are MNHEY and SMNVEV. Spanning cysteine to phenylalanine, the CDR3 consists of 15 amino acids. The kept DNA is CDR3 alone, 45 bases in frame from the first base. V loses 6 bases of germline sequence and J loses 7 bases, and the interval between the two ends is 22 bases. TCRbeta CDR3 regions were amplified from genomic DNA by means of the immunoSEQ Assay, a bias-controlled multiplex PCR. In the source study's methods: Within the assay, amplification of reference gene primers was used to estimate how many nucleated cells each sample contained. To quantify the absolute abundance of each unique TCRbeta CDR3 rearrangement, sequence reads were collapsed and filtered. For each sample, productive Simpson clonality was calculated by taking the square root of Simpson's diversity index across productive rearrangements. What TCRdb holds here is the immuneACCESS table cut down to in-frame rearrangements. Part of the clones is not present; checked against another copy, under half of the missing clones reflect an unresolved V gene, and the others are unexplained. D and trimming were read from the DNA, whereas the V and J calls and clone size are those reported in that table. Within this sample are approximately 170,000 clones, with 88% of them counted one time only. The leading ten clones occupy roughly 1.9% of the sample.

Concerning this clone itself: Its antigen is not yet known. No qualities accompany the bases; no much larger clone lies one base away.

This TCR was recovered from a man in his fifties who had recovered from COVID-19. Sequencing was carried out using peripheral blood. The rearranged segments are TRBV27 and TRBJ2-7; no confident D gene assignment can be made. The CDR3 amino acid sequence is: CASRSIAVGPLEQYF. The nucleotides read TGTGCCAGCAGATCCATCGCAGTTGGGCCTTTGGAGCAGTACTTC.